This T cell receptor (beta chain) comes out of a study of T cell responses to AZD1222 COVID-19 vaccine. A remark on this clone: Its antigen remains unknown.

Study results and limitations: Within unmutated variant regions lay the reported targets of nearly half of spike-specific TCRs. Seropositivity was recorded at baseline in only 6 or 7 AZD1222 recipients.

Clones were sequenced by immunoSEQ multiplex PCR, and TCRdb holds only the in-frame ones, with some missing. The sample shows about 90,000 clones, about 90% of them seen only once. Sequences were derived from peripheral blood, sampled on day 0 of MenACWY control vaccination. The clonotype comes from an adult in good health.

In nucleotides, the CDR3 is TGTGCCAGCAGCCAAGTGTACGGGGGCTTTGGAAACACCATATATTTT. Translating gives CASSQVYGGFGNTIYF. V and J are TRBV14 and TRBJ1-3, with D perhaps matching TRBD1 (6 bases). The germline CDR1 and CDR2 sequences are SGHDN and FVKESK. CDR3 length: 16 amino acids. With 1 base removed from V and 3 bases from J, the gap between germline ends came to 13 bases. The whole variable domain, remainder taken from reference TRBV14 and TRBJ1-3, is EAGVTQFPSHSVIEKGQTVTLRCDPISGHDNLYWYRRVMGKEIKFLLHFVKESKQDESGMPNNRFLAERTGGTYSTLKVQPAELEDSGVYFCASSQVYGGFGNTIYFGEGSWLTVV.